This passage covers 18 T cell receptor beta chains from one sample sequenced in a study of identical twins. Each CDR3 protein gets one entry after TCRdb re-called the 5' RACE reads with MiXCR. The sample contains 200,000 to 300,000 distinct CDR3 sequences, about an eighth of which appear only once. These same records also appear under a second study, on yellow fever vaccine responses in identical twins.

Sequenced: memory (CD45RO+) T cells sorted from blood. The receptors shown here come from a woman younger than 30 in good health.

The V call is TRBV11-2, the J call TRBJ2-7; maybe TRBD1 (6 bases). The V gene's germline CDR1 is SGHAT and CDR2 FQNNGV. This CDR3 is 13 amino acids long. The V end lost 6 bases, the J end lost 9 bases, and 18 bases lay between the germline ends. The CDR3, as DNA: TGTGCCAGCAGGCAAATACAGGGATGGTGGCAGTACTTC. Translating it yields CASRQIQGWWQYF.

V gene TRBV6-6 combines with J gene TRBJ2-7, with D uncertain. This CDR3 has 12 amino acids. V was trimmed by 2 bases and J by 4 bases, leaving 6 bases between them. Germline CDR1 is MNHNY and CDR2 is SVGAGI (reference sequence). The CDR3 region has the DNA TGTGCCAGCAGTTACGGCCCGTACGAGCAGTACTTC. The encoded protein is CASSYGPYEQYF.

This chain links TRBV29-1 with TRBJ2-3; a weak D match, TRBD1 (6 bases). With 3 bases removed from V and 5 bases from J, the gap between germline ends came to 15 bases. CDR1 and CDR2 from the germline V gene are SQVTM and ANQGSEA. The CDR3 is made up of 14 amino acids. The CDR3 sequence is CSVEGLGGLDTQYF. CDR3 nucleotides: TGCAGCGTTGAGGGTTTAGGGGGATTAGATACGCAGTATTTT.

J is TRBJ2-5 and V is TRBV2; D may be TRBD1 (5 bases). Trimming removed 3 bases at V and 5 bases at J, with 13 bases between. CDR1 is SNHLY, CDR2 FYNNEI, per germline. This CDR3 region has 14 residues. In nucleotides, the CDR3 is TGTGCCAGCAGTGACAGGGTGGGAAGTGAGACCCAGTACTTC. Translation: CASSDRVGSETQYF.

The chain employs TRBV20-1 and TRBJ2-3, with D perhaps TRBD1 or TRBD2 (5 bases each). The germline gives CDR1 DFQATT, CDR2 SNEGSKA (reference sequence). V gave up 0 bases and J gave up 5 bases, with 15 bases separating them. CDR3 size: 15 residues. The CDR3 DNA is TGCAGTGCTAGAGACCAATTGGGGGTTGTAGATACGCAGTATTTT. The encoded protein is CSARDQLGVVDTQYF.

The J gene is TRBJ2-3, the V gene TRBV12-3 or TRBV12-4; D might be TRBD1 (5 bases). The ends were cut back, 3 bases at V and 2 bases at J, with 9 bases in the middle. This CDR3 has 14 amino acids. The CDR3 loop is CASSLTDPTDTQYF. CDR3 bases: TGTGCCAGCAGTTTGACAGATCCCACAGATACGCAGTATTTT.

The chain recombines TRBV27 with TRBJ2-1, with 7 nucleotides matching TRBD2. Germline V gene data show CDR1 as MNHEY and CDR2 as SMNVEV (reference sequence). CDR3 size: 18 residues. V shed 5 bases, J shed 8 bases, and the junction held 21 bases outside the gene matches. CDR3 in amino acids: CASSPHSSAGRTTDEQFF. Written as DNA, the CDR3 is TGTGCCAGCAGTCCGCACTCCTCAGCGGGAAGGACCACTGATGAGCAGTTCTTC.

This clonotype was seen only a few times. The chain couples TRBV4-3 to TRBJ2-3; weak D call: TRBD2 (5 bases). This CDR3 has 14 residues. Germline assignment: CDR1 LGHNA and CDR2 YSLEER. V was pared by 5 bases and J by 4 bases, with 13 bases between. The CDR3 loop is CASSSNRAADTQYF. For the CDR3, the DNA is TGCGCCAGCAGCTCAAACCGAGCGGCAGATACGCAGTATTTT.

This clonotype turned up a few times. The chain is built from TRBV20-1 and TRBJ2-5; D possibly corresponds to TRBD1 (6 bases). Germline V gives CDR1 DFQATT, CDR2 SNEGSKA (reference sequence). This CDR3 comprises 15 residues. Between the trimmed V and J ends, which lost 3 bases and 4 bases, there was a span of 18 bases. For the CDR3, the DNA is TGCAGTGCTAGGAAGCCCCAGGGGTTCGGAGAGACCCAGTACTTC. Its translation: CSARKPQGFGETQYF.

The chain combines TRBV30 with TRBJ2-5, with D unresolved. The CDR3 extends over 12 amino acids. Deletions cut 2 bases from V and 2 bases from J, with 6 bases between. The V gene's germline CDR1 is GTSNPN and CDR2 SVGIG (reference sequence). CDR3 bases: TGTGCCTGGAGTTCCTCTCAAGAGACCCAGTACTTC. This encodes CAWSSSQETQYF. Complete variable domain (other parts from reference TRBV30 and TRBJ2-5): SQTIHQWPATLVQPVGSPLSLECTVEGTSNPNLYWYRQAAGRGLQLLFYSVGIGQISSEVPQNLSASRPQDRQFILSSKKLLLSDSGFYLCAWSSSQETQYFGPGTRLLVL.

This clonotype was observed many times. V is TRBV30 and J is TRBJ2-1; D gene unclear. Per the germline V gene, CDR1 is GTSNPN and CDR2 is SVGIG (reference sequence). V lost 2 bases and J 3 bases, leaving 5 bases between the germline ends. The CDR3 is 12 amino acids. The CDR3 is CAWSRVYNEQFF. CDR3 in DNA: TGTGCCTGGAGTAGGGTCTACAATGAGCAGTTCTTC.

CDR3 sequence (DNA): TGTGCCACCAGCAGAGATCGGGACAGGGGGAGCAATGAGCAGTTCTTC. Its protein is CATSRDRDRGSNEQFF. The J gene is TRBJ2-1, the V gene TRBV15; 11 nucleotides align to TRBD1. Germline V gene sequence: CDR1 LNHNV, CDR2 YYDKDF (reference sequence). CDR3 length: 16 residues. V dropped 0 bases and J dropped 6; count of bases not matched to a gene: 4.

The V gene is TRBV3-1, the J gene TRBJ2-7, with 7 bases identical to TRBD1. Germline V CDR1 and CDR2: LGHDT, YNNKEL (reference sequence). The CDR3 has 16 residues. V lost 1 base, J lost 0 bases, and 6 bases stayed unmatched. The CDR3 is CASSQGGQLHSYEQYF. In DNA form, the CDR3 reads TGTGCCAGCAGCCAAGGGGGACAGCTTCACTCCTACGAGCAGTACTTC.

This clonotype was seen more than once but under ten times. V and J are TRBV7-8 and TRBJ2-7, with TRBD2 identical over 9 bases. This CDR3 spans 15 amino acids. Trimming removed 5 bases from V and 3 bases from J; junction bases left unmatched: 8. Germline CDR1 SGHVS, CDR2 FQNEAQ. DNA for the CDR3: TGTGCCAGCAGCCGAAGGTCTAGCGGGGTCTACGAGCAGTACTTC. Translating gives CASSRRSSGVYEQYF.

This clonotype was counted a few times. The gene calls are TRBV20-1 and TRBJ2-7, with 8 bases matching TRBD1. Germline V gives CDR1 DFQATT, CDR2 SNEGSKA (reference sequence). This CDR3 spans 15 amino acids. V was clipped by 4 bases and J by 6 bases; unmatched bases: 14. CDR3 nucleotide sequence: TGCAGTGCTATACCCCCGGGACAGGCCTACGGCGAGCAGTACTTC. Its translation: CSAIPPGQAYGEQYF.

The CDR3 nucleotides are TGTGCCAGTAGTACTACAGGGGGCAACTACGAGCAGTACTTC. Encoded protein: CASSTTGGNYEQYF. The chain links TRBV19 to TRBJ2-7, with 9 bases fitting TRBD1. The germline gives CDR1 LNHDA, CDR2 SQIVND (reference sequence). The CDR3 extends over 14 amino acids. Trimming removed 4 bases from V and 3 bases from J; junction bases left unmatched: 4.

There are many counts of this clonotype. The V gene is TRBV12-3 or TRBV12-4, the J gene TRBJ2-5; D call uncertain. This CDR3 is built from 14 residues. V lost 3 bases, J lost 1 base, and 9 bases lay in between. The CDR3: CASSLAGPQETQYF. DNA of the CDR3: TGTGCCAGCAGTTTGGCAGGCCCCCAAGAGACCCAGTACTTC.

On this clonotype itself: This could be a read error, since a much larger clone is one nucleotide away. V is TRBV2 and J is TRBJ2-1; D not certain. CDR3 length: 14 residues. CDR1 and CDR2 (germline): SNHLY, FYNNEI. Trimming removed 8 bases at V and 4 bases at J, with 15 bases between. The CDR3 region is CASARQELYNEQFF. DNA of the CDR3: TGTGCCAGCGCTCGGCAGGAGTTATACAATGAGCAGTTCTTC.